This T cell receptor (beta chain) was sequenced in a study of T cells in narcolepsy. As for the study in general: Patients with NT1 or NT2 and healthy control donors were enrolled. General study results and limits: HCRT-specific and TRIB2-specific autoreactive clonotypes appeared among same-patient CSF and blood CD4+ clonotypes.

The ends lost 5 bases at V and 4 bases at J; junction bases unmatched: 10. CDR1 MNHEY and CDR2 SVGAGI come from the germline V gene. The CDR3 sequence is 15 residues long. Details on this clone: The target antigen is unknown.

Libraries were prepared by immunoSEQ multiplex PCR; TCRdb keeps only in-frame clonotypes and omits some of them. In the table there are 15,000 to 20,000 clones, about two thirds of which are singletons. This sequence was found in a human donor with narcolepsy. The sample was CD45RA- memory CD8+ T cells from PBMCs. This chain joins TRBV6-5 and TRBJ2-5, with TRBD1 matching over 7 bases. The DNA for the CDR3 is TGTGCCAGCAGTCTACGGGACAGATGGTCAGAGACCCAGTACTTC. Protein product: CASSLRDRWSETQYF.